These 11 T cell receptor beta chains were sequenced from one sample in a study of T cell changes during pregnancy in multiple sclerosis. Generated by immunoSEQ multiplex PCR, the TCRdb table keeps only in-frame clones and is missing some. The sample comprises 50,000 or so clones, 92% of which are singletons, and about 0.6% rests with the top ten. The source material was CD4+ T cells from peripheral blood mononuclear cells, sampled after pregnancy. Every receptor here comes from a female donor with multiple sclerosis, enrolled in a pregnancy study.

The rearrangement joins TRBV6-1 to TRBJ2-5; 7 nucleotides align to TRBD1. The length of the CDR3 is 14 residues. Trimming took 5 bases from V and 5 from J; bases not matched to a gene: 8. Germline-derived CDR1 and CDR2 are MNHNS and SASEGT. Here the CDR3 reads CASSRGQAGETQYF. CDR3 DNA sequence: TGTGCCAGCAGTAGAGGACAGGCAGGGGAGACCCAGTACTTC.

The chain links TRBV5-6 to TRBJ2-7; D is unclear. The CDR3 runs 14 residues. The germline gives CDR1 SGHDT, CDR2 YYEEEE. Trimming pared 2 bases from V and 2 bases from J, leaving 11 bases between. The CDR3 loop reads CASSLGGGTYEQYF. CDR3 coding DNA: TGTGCCAGCAGCTTAGGCGGCGGTACCTACGAGCAGTACTTC.

This chain joins TRBV28 and TRBJ2-7, with D possibly TRBD1 on 5 matching bases. Germline CDR1 and CDR2: MDHEN and SYDVKM. V was clipped by 6 bases and J by 5 bases, with 20 bases between them. The CDR3 length is 15 residues. Here the CDR3 DNA reads TGTGCCAGCAGCTATTATGCCCAGGGTAAGGACGAGCAGTACTTC. The encoded protein is CASSYYAQGKDEQYF.

This rearrangement joins TRBV29-1 to TRBJ2-3, with unresolved D. The CDR3 runs 16 residues. V gave up 6 bases and J gave up 2 bases, with 21 bases separating them. Germline CDR1 is SQVTM and CDR2 is ANQGSEA. CDR3: CSVLETSRRFTDTQYF. DNA for the CDR3: TGCAGCGTCCTTGAGACAAGCCGTAGATTCACAGATACGCAGTATTTT.

This clone showed up many times. This CDR3 reads CASSPGQGPYEQYF. The DNA for the CDR3 is TGTGCCAGCAGCCCGGGACAGGGGCCCTACGAGCAGTACTTC. The chain employs TRBV7-3 and TRBJ2-7; TRBD1 agrees at 10 bases. The CDR3 consists of 14 residues. V was pared by 5 bases and J by 2 bases, with 3 bases of the junction left unmatched. The germline CDR1 and CDR2 sequences are SGHTA and FQGTGA.

The J gene is TRBJ2-2, the V gene TRBV19, with 16 bases lining up with TRBD2. Trimming removed 5 bases from V and 5 bases from J; junction bases left unmatched: 2. Germline CDR1 and CDR2: LNHDA and SQIVND (reference sequence). CDR3 size: 16 residues. Here the CDR3 reads CASSSGLAGGTGELFF. CDR3 nucleotides: TGTGCCAGTAGTTCGGGACTAGCGGGAGGGACCGGGGAGCTGTTTTTT.

The chain couples TRBV5-1 to TRBJ2-1; 7 nucleotides agree with TRBD1. This CDR3 is 15 amino acids long. Trimming cost V 0 bases and J 5 bases; bases outside gene matches: 5. Per the germline V gene, CDR1 is SGHRS and CDR2 is YFSETQ. The CDR3 is CASSLVLGQNNEQFF. Written as DNA, the CDR3 is TGCGCCAGCAGCTTGGTATTGGGACAGAACAATGAGCAGTTCTTC.

This clone was counted between two and nine times. Compared with germline, one end of the junction differs, possibly owing to a read error. V and J are TRBV28 and TRBJ2-7; 9 bases are a match to TRBD1. The CDR3 runs 16 residues. From germline, CDR1 is MDHEN and CDR2 SYDVKM. The DNA for the CDR3 is TGTGCCAGCAGTTTATTAGCCAGCACGGGACAGGGCCAGTCGTTCTTC. This translates into CASSLLASTGQGQSFF.

This chain uses TRBV25-1 with TRBJ2-7; a possible D gene is TRBD2 (6 bases). Deletions cut 5 bases from V and 1 base from J, with 12 bases between. The CDR3 length is 14 residues. Germline V gene sequence: CDR1 MGHDK, CDR2 SYGVNS. The CDR3 nucleotides read TGTGCCAGCAGTTCTTTGGGGGGATCCTACGAGCAGTACTTC. As protein: CASSSLGGSYEQYF.

This chain connects TRBV7-2 to TRBJ1-1, with TRBD1 matching over 11 bases. The CDR3 runs to 15 residues. Looked up from germline, CDR1 is SGHTA and CDR2 is FQGNSA. J gave up 1 base and V 5 bases, and 3 bases lay outside the gene matches. CDR3 in amino acids: CASSVGTGGNTEAFF. CDR3 bases: TGTGCCAGCAGCGTGGGGACAGGGGGGAACACTGAAGCTTTCTTT.

This sequence joins TRBV5-6 and TRBJ2-3; TRBD2 matches at 7 bases. The CDR3 spans 16 residues. The V and J ends lost 4 bases and 4 bases, in that order; junction bases with no gene match: 12. Germline CDR1 is SGHDT and CDR2 is YYEEEE. CDR3 bases: TGTGCCAGCAGCCTGGGTGGGGCGGGAGTAGCAGATACGCAGTATTTT. Amino acid sequence: CASSLGGAGVADTQYF.